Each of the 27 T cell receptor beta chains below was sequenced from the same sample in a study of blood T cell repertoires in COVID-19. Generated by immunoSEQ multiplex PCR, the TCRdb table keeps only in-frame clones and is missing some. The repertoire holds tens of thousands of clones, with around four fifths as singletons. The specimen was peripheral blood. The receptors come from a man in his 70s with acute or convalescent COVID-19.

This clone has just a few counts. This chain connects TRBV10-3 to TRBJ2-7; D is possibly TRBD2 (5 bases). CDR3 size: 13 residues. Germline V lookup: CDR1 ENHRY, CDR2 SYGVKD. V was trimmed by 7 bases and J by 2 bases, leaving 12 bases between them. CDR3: CAIKAGGTYEQYF. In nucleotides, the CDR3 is TGTGCCATCAAGGCGGGTGGGACCTACGAGCAGTACTTC.

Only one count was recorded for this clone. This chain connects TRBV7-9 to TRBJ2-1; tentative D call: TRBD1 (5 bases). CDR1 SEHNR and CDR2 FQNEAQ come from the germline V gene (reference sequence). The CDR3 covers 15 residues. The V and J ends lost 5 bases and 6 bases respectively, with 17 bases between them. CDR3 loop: CASSLWTRASNEQFF. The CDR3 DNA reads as TGTGCCAGCAGCCTCTGGACACGGGCTAGCAATGAGCAGTTCTTC.

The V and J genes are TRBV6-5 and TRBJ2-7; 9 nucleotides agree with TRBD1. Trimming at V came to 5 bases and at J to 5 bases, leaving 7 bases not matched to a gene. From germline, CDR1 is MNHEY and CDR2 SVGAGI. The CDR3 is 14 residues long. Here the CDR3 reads CASSRGQGSNEQYF. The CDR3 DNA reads TGTGCCAGCAGTAGGGGACAGGGAAGCAACGAGCAGTACTTC.

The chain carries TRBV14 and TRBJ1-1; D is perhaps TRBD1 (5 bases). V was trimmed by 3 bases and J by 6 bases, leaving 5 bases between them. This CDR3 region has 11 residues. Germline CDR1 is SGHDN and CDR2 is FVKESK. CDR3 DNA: TGTGCCAGCAGCCAGACAGCTGAAGCTTTCTTT. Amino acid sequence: CASSQTAEAFF.

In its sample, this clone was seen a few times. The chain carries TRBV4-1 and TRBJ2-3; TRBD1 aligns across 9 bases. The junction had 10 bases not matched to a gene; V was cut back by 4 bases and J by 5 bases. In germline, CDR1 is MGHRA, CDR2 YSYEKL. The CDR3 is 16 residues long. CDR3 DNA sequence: TGCGCCAGCAGCCGGACCGGGACAGGGTTAGAAGATACGCAGTATTTT. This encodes CASSRTGTGLEDTQYF.

The CDR3 loop is CASSAFGTANEKLFF. The CDR3 DNA sequence: TGTGCCAGCAGTGCCTTCGGGACAGCGAATGAAAAACTGTTTTTT. The rearrangement links TRBV27 to TRBJ1-4; 7 bases are a match to TRBD1. CDR1 MNHEY and CDR2 SMNVEV come from the germline V gene (reference sequence). The CDR3 runs to 15 residues. V dropped 5 bases and J dropped 5; count of bases not matched to a gene: 8.

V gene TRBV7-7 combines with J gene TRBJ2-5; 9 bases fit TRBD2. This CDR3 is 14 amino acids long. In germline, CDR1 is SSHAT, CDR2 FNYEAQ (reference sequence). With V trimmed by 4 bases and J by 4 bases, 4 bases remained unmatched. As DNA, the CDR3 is TGTGCCAGCAGCTCCGGACTAGCGCCAGAGACCCAGTACTTC. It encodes CASSSGLAPETQYF.

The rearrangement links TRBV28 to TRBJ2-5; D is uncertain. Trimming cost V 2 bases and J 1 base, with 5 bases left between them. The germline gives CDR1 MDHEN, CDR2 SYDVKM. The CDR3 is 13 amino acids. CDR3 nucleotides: TGTGCCAGCAGTTTAGGCAGCCAAGAGACCCAGTACTTC. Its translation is CASSLGSQETQYF.

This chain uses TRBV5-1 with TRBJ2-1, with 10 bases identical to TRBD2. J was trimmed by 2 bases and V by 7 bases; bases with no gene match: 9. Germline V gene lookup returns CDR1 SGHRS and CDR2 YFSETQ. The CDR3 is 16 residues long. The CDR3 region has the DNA TGCGCCAGCGCGCGGCTAGCGGGAGAGCCCTACAATGAGCAGTTCTTC. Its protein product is CASARLAGEPYNEQFF.

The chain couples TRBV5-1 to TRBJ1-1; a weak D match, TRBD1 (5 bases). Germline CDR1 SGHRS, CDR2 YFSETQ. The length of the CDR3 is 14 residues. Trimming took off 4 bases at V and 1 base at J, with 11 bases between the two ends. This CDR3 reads CASSLRTSNTEAFF. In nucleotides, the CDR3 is TGCGCCAGCAGCCTCCGGACATCGAACACTGAAGCTTTCTTT.

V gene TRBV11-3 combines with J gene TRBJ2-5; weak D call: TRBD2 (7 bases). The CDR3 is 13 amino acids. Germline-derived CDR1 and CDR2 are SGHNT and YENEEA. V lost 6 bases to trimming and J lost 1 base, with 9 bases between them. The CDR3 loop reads CASSAGAQETQYF. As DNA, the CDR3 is TGTGCCAGCAGTGCGGGGGCCCAAGAGACCCAGTACTTC.

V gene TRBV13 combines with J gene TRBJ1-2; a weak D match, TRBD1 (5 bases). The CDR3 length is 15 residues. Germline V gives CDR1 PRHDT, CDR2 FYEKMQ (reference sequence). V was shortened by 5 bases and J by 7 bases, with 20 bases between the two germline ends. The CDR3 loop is CASSPGTLRTSGYTF. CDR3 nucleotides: TGTGCCAGCAGCCCGGGGACTCTCAGGACGAGTGGCTACACCTTC.

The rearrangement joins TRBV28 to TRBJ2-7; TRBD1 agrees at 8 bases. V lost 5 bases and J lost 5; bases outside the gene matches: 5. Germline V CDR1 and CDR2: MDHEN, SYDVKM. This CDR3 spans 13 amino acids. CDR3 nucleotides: TGTGCCAGCAGTGGACCGGACAGGGACGAGCAGTACTTC. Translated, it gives CASSGPDRDEQYF.

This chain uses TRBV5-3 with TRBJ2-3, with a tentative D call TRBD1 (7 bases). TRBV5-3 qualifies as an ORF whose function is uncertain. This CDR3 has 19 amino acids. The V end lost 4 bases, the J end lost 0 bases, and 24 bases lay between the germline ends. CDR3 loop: CARSRTGPRGPRSTDTQYF. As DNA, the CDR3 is TGTGCCAGAAGCCGGACAGGTCCGCGGGGTCCCAGAAGCACAGATACGCAGTATTTT.

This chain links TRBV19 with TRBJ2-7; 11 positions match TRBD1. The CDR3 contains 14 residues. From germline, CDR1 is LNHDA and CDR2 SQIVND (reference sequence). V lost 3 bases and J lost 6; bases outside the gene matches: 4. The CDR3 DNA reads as TGTGCCAGTAGTATGGGACAGGGGGTTTTCGAGCAGTACTTC. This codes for CASSMGQGVFEQYF.

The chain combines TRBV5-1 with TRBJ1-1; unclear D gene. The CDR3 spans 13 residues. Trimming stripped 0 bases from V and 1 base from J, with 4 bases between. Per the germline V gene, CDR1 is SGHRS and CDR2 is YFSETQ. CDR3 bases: TGCGCCAGCAGCTTGGAGCCGAACACTGAAGCTTTCTTT. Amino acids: CASSLEPNTEAFF.

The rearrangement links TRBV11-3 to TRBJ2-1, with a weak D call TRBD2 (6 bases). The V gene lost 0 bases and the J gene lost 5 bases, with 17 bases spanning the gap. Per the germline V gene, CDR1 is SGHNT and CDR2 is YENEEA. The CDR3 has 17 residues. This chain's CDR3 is CASSLDPPSASDNEQFF. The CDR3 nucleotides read TGTGCCAGCAGCTTAGATCCCCCCTCGGCTAGCGACAATGAGCAGTTCTTC.

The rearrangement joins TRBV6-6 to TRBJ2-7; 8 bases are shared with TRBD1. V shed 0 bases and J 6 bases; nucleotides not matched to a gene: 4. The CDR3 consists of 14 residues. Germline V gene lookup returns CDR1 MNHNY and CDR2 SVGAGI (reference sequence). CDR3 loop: CASSYSEDRVEQYF. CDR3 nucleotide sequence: TGTGCCAGCAGTTACTCGGAGGACAGGGTCGAGCAGTACTTC.

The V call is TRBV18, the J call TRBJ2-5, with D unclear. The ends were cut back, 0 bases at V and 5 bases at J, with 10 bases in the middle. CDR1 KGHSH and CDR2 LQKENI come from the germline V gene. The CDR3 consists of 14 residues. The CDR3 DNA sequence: TGTGCCAGCTCACCACCGTCAGGCACCGAGACCCAGTACTTC. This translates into CASSPPSGTETQYF.

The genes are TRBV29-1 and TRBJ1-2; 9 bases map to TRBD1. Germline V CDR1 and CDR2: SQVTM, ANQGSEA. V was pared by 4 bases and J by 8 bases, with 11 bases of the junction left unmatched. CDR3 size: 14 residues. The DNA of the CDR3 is TGCAGCGTTGCCAGGGACAGGGCATCGGGAGGCTACACCTTC. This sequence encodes CSVARDRASGGYTF.

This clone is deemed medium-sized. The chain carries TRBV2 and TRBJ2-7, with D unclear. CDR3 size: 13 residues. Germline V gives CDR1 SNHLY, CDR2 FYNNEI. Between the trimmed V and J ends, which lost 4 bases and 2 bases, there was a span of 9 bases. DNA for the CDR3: TGTGCCAGCAGTGGACATGGTACCTACGAGCAGTACTTC. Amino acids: CASSGHGTYEQYF.

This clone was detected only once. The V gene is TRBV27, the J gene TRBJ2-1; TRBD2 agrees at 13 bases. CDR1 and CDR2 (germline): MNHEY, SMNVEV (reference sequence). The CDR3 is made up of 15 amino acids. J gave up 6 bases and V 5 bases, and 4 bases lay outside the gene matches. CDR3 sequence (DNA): TGTGCCAGCAGTCCAACTAGCGGGGGGGGCAATGAGCAGTTCTTC. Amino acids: CASSPTSGGGNEQFF.

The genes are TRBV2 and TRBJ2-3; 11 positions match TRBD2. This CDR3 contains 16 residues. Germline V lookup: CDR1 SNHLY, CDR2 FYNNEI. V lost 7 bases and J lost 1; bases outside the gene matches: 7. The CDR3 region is CASKVLAGGGTDTQYF. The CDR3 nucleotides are TGTGCCAGCAAGGTTTTAGCGGGGGGGGGCACAGATACGCAGTATTTT.

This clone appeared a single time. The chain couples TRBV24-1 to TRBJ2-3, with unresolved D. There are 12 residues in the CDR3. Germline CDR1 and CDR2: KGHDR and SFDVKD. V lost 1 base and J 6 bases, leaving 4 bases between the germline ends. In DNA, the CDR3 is TGTGCCACCAGTGATTTCATGGATACGCAGTATTTT. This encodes CATSDFMDTQYF.

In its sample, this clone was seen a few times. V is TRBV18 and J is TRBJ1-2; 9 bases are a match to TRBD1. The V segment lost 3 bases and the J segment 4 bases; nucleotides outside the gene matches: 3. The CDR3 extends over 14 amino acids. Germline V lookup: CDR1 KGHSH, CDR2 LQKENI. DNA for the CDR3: TGTGCCAGCTCACCTGGACAGGGGCCCTATGGCTACACCTTC. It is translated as CASSPGQGPYGYTF.

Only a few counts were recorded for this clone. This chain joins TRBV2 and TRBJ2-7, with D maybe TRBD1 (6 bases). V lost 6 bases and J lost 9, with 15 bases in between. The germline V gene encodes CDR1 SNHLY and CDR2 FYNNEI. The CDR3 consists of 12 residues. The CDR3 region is CASSVSGDTQYF. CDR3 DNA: TGTGCCAGCAGCGTCTCTGGGGACACGCAGTACTTC.

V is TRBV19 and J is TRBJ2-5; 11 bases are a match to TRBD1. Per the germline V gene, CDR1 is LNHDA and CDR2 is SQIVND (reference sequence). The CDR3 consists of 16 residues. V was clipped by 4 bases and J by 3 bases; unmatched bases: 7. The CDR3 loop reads CASSTTRTGGKETQYF. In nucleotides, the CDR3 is TGTGCCAGTAGTACTACCCGGACAGGGGGCAAAGAGACCCAGTACTTC. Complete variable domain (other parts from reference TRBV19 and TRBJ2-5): DGGITQSPKYLFRKEGQNVTLSCEQNLNHDAMYWYRQDPGQGLRLIYYSQIVNDFQKGDIAEGYSVSREKKESFPLTVTSAQKNPTAFYLCASSTTRTGGKETQYFGPGTRLLVL.